This TCR beta chain was found in a study of circulating tumor DNA in untreated peripheral T-cell lymphoma. Trimming removed 0 bases from V and 3 bases from J; junction bases left unmatched: 8. Germline loops: CDR1 SGDLS, CDR2 YYNGEE. The CDR3 totals 18 residues. Profiling relied on immunoSEQ multiplex PCR, and the TCRdb table lists in-frame clones only, not all of them. The table records 450 or so clones, over 65% of them present only once. The TCR comes from a human donor with peripheral T-cell lymphoma. The J gene is TRBJ2-2, the V gene TRBV9; 10 positions match TRBD2. The specimen sequenced was cell-free DNA from blood serum. CDR3 region: CASSVVTSGTEDTGELFF. As DNA, the CDR3 is TGTGCCAGCAGCGTAGTCACTAGCGGGACGGAGGACACCGGGGAGCTGTTTTTT.